These 20 T cell receptor beta chains originate from one sample sequenced in a study of blood T cell repertoires in COVID-19. Profiling relied on immunoSEQ multiplex PCR, and the TCRdb table lists in-frame clones only, not all of them. Of roughly 140,000 clones listed, about nine tenths are singletons. Material for sequencing was peripheral blood. The source of these receptors is a woman aged 55-69 years with active or convalescent COVID-19.

This clone was detected only once. The rearrangement uses TRBV10-3 and TRBJ1-5, with D uncertain. The CDR3 covers 14 residues. CDR1 is ENHRY and CDR2 is SYGVKD in the germline V gene. Deletions cut 0 bases from V and 9 bases from J, with 12 bases between. The CDR3 DNA follows: TGTGCCATCAGTGAGTCCTCGGGTCTAGTGCCCCAGCATTTT. Encoded protein: CAISESSGLVPQHF.

V gene TRBV5-1 combines with J gene TRBJ2-2; perhaps TRBD1 as D (5 bases). The CDR3 length is 14 residues. V was clipped by 2 bases and J by 1 base, with 6 bases between them. Germline CDR1 is SGHRS and CDR2 is YFSETQ. The CDR3 DNA is TGCGCCAGCAGCTTAGGGGAGAACACCGGGGAGCTGTTTTTT. Its translation: CASSLGENTGELFF.

This clone was seen a handful of times. CDR3 DNA sequence: TGTGCCAGTAGTATAGGGGACACATGGAGCAATCAGCCCCAGCATTTT. It yields the protein CASSIGDTWSNQPQHF. This chain uses TRBV19 with TRBJ1-5; possible D gene TRBD1, 6 bases. The CDR3 extends over 16 amino acids. Germline assignment: CDR1 LNHDA and CDR2 SQIVND (reference sequence). V shed 1 base and J shed 1 base, with 11 bases lying between them.

The V call is TRBV7-8, the J call TRBJ2-1; D is undetermined. The CDR3 is 14 residues long. Germline V gene data show CDR1 as SGHVS and CDR2 as FQNEAQ. V lost 5 bases and J lost 5, with 13 bases in between. The CDR3 here is CASSLNHMDNEQFF. DNA of the CDR3: TGTGCCAGCAGCCTCAACCACATGGACAATGAGCAGTTCTTC.

The chain links TRBV11-2 to TRBJ1-6; TRBD1 is a possible D gene (5 bases). The germline CDR1 and CDR2 sequences are SGHAT and FQNNGV. The CDR3 sequence is 14 residues long. V shed 5 bases and J shed 7 bases, with 12 bases lying between them. DNA of the CDR3: TGTGCCAGCAGCCTCCGCCAGGGAAATTCACCCCTCCACTTT. This translates into CASSLRQGNSPLHF.

V usage is TRBV7-2 and J usage is TRBJ2-7, with 10 nucleotides matching TRBD2. The CDR3 consists of 15 residues. Germline V gene data show CDR1 as SGHTA and CDR2 as FQGNSA. Trimming cost V 3 bases and J 5 bases; bases outside gene matches: 7. CDR3: CASSFSGGAGNEQYF. The CDR3 DNA is TGTGCCAGCAGCTTCAGCGGGGGGGCTGGCAACGAGCAGTACTTC.

The rearrangement links TRBV5-1 to TRBJ2-1, with TRBD1 as a possible D gene (5 bases). The V end lost 0 bases, the J end lost 3 bases, and 10 bases lay between the germline ends. Germline lookup yields CDR1 SGHRS and CDR2 YFSETQ. This CDR3 contains 15 residues. The CDR3: CASSLVVTDYNEQFF. DNA for the CDR3: TGCGCCAGCAGCTTGGTTGTGACAGACTACAATGAGCAGTTCTTC.

The chain couples TRBV27 to TRBJ2-2; 10 positions agree with TRBD2. V lost 4 bases, J lost 3 bases, and 5 bases stayed unmatched. Per germline, CDR1 MNHEY and CDR2 SMNVEV (reference sequence). The CDR3 consists of 16 residues. As DNA, the CDR3 is TGTGCCAGCAGTTCACTAGCGGGGAGATACACCGGGGAGCTGTTTTTT. Amino acids: CASSSLAGRYTGELFF.

V gene TRBV5-4 combines with J gene TRBJ2-7; a weak D match, TRBD1 (5 bases). Per the germline V gene, CDR1 is SGHNT and CDR2 is YYREEE (reference sequence). This CDR3 is built from 15 residues. The V end was cut by 4 bases, the J end by 5 bases, with 19 bases between. This CDR3 is CASSAQGPLIHEQYF. The DNA for the CDR3 is TGTGCCAGCAGCGCCCAGGGCCCCCTTATCCACGAGCAGTACTTC.

J is TRBJ1-6 and V is TRBV30, with 10 bases fitting TRBD1. Per germline, CDR1 GTSNPN and CDR2 SVGIG (reference sequence). V lost 5 bases to trimming and J lost 8 bases; unmatched junction nucleotides: 3. The CDR3 is made up of 13 amino acids. The CDR3 DNA reads TGTGCCTGGTCCGGACAGGGGGATTCACCCCTCCACTTT. It is translated as CAWSGQGDSPLHF.

This chain uses TRBV5-6 with TRBJ2-2; perhaps TRBD1 as D (5 bases). Per germline, CDR1 SGHDT and CDR2 YYEEEE. Trimming cost V 0 bases and J 1 base, with 7 bases left between them. This CDR3 region has 15 residues. CDR3 in amino acids: CASSLGQQNTGELFF. CDR3 DNA sequence: TGTGCCAGCAGCTTGGGACAGCAGAACACCGGGGAGCTGTTTTTT.

V gene TRBV12-3 or TRBV12-4 combines with J gene TRBJ2-1; D remains ambiguous. The CDR3 has 11 residues. Deletions cut 6 bases from V and 8 bases from J, with 8 bases between. CDR3 loop: CASRTIYEQFF. CDR3 bases: TGTGCCAGCAGGACAATTTATGAGCAGTTCTTC.

V and J are TRBV3-1 (or the pseudogene TRBV3-2) and TRBJ2-7; TRBD2 agrees at 11 bases. The V segment lost 4 bases and the J segment 4 bases; nucleotides outside the gene matches: 6. This CDR3 has 15 amino acids. Per the germline V gene, CDR1 is LGHDT and CDR2 is YNNKEL (reference sequence). The CDR3 loop is CASSLRLAGPYEQYF. The DNA of the CDR3 is TGTGCCAGCAGCCTACGACTAGCGGGGCCGTACGAGCAGTACTTC.

The rearrangement uses TRBV7-2 and TRBJ1-5, with 8 nucleotides matching TRBD1. Germline-derived CDR1 and CDR2 are SGHTA and FQGNSA. After removal of 1 base from V and 3 bases from J, the junction contained 5 bases not matched to a gene. CDR3 length: 16 residues. The CDR3 DNA follows: TGTGCCAGCAGCTTAGAAGGACAGGGTAACAATCAGCCCCAGCATTTT. Its protein product is CASSLEGQGNNQPQHF.

CDR3 coding DNA: TGTGCCAGCAGTCGGACAGGGAGGAGCACTGAAGCTTTCTTT. The encoded protein is CASSRTGRSTEAFF. The genes are TRBV11-2 and TRBJ1-1; 8 bases map to TRBD1. The V and J ends lost 6 bases and 4 bases, in that order; junction bases with no gene match: 7. The CDR3 runs to 14 residues. Germline V gives CDR1 SGHAT, CDR2 FQNNGV.

This clone occurred once. The chain uses TRBV4-1 and TRBJ2-7; 7 nucleotides agree with TRBD1. The trim removed 0 bases at V and 1 base at J, leaving 6 bases unmatched. CDR1 and CDR2 (germline): MGHRA, YSYEKL. The CDR3 runs to 16 residues. The CDR3 nucleotides read TGCGCCAGCAGCCAAGATTGGGCAGGGGGTTCCTACGAGCAGTACTTC. This translates into CASSQDWAGGSYEQYF.

CDR3 sequence (DNA): TGTGCCAGCAGCTTAGAATTCGGGACAGGGGGCGCCGGGGAGACCCAGTACTTC. Protein sequence: CASSLEFGTGGAGETQYF. The chain links TRBV7-2 to TRBJ2-5, with TRBD1 matching over 12 bases. The V segment lost 1 base and the J segment 5 bases; nucleotides outside the gene matches: 11. CDR3 length: 18 residues. Germline loops: CDR1 SGHTA, CDR2 FQGNSA.

The chain carries TRBV6-5 and TRBJ1-1, with 7 bases lining up with TRBD1. Germline V gene lookup returns CDR1 MNHEY and CDR2 SVGAGI. This CDR3 has 13 residues. Germline trimming cut 2 bases from V and 6 bases from J; bases unmatched to any gene: 3. The CDR3 DNA reads as TGTGCCAGCAGTTACAGGCAGGGGGCTGAAGCTTTCTTT. Amino acid sequence: CASSYRQGAEAFF.

V gene TRBV10-2 combines with J gene TRBJ1-4; D gene uncertain. Germline loops: CDR1 WSHSY, CDR2 SAAADI. This CDR3 has 14 amino acids. The V end lost 4 bases, the J end lost 0 bases, and 6 bases lay between the germline ends. The CDR3 region has the DNA TGCGCCAGCAGTGTTGGGCCAACTAATGAAAAACTGTTTTTT. This codes for CASSVGPTNEKLFF.

V gene TRBV6-6 combines with J gene TRBJ1-5, with D unclear. The CDR3 runs to 16 residues. V was cut by 6 bases and J by 3 bases, with 18 bases left in between. Germline assignment: CDR1 MNHNY and CDR2 SVGAGI (reference sequence). CDR3 amino acids: CASSPPPFTVNQPQHF. CDR3 sequence (DNA): TGTGCCAGCAGCCCTCCTCCCTTCACGGTCAATCAGCCCCAGCATTTT.